This entry is about one TCR beta chain. This entry is derived from a study of control samples from healthy donors and cancer patients. TCRdb keeps only in-frame clones here, not all; method: immunoSEQ multiplex PCR. The sample holds tens of thousands of clones, roughly nine tenths seen once. The receptor was derived from a woman in her 70s in good health. Sequences were obtained from blood.

The CDR3 is CASSQDRGLSGYTF. The DNA for the CDR3 is TGTGCCAGCAGCCAGGACAGGGGTTTAAGTGGCTACACCTTC. The V and J genes are TRBV7-2 and TRBJ1-2; 9 bases match TRBD1. The CDR3 extends over 14 amino acids. Germline CDR1 reads SGHTA; CDR2 reads FQGNSA. With 5 bases clipped from V and 7 bases from J, the junction kept 8 bases outside the gene matches.